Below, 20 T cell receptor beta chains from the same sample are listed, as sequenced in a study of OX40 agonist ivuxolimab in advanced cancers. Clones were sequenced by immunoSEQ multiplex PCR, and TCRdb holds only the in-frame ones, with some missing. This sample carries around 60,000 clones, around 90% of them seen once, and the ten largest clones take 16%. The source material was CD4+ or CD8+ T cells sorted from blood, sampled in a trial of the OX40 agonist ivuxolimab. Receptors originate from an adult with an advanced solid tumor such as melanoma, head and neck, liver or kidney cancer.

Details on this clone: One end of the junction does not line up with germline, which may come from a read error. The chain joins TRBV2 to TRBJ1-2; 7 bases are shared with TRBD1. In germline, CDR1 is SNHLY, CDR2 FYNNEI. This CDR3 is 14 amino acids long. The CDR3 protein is CASREDRAGYGYTF. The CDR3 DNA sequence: TGTGCCAGCAGGGAAGACAGGGCGGGCTATGGCTACACCTTC.

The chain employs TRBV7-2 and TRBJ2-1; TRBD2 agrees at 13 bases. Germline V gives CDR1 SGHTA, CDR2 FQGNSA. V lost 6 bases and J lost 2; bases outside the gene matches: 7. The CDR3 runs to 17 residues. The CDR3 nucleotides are TGTGCCAGCAGGGAGGGAGGGACTAGCGGGACCTACAATGAGCAGTTCTTC. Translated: CASREGGTSGTYNEQFF. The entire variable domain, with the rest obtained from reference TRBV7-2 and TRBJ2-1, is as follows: GAGVSQSPSNKVTEKGKDVELRCDPISGHTALYWYRQSLGQGLEFLIYFQGNSAPDKSGLPSDRFSAERTGGSVSTLTIQRTQQEDSAVYLCASREGGTSGTYNEQFFGPGTRLTVL.

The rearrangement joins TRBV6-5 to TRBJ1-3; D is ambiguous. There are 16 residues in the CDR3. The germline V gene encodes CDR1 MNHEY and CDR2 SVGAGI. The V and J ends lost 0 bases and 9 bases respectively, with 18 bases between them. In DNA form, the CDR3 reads TGTGCCAGCAGTTACTCGAAGTCAGGTGCCCGGGGCACCATATATTTT. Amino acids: CASSYSKSGARGTIYF.

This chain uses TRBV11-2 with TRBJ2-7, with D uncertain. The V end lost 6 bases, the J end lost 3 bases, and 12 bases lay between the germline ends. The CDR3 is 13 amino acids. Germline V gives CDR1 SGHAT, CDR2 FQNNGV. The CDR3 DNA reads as TGTGCCAGCAGGGGTATGGGAAGCTACGAGCAGTACTTC. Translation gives CASRGMGSYEQYF.

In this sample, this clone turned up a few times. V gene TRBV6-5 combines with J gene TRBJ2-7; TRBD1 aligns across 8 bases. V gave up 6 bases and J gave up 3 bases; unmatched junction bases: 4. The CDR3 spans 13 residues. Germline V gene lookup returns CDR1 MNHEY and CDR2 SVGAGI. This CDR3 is CASRPGQGYEQYF. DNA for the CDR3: TGTGCCAGCAGGCCCGGACAGGGCTACGAGCAGTACTTC.

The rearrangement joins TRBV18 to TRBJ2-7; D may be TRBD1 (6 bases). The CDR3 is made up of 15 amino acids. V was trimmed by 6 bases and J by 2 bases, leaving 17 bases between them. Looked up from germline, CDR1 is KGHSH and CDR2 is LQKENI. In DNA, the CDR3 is TGTGCCAGCTCTCAAGGGGGTACCGAAGCCTACGAGCAGTACTTC. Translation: CASSQGGTEAYEQYF.

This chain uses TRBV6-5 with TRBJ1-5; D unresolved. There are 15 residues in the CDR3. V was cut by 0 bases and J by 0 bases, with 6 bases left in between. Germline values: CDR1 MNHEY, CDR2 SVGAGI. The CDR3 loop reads CASSYSWNSNQPQHF. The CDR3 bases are TGTGCCAGCAGTTACTCATGGAATAGCAATCAGCCCCAGCATTTT.

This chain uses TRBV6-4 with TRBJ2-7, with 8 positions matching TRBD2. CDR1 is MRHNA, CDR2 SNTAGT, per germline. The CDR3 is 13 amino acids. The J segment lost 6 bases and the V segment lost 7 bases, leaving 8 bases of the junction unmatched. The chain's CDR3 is CASKPGGALEQYF. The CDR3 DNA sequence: TGTGCCAGCAAACCCGGGGGGGCCCTCGAGCAGTACTTC.

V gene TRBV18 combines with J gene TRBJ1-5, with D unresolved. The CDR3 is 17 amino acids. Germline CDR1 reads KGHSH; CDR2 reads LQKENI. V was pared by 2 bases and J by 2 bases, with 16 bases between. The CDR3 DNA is TGTGCCAGCTCACCAGTGGCAGGACGGGTCGGCAATCAGCCCCAGCATTTT. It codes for CASSPVAGRVGNQPQHF.

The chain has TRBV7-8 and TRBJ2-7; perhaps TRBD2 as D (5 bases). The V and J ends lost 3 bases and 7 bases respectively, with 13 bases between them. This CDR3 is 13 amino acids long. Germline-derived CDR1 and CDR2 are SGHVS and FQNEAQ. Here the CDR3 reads CASSFQPPGEQYF. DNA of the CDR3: TGTGCCAGCAGCTTCCAGCCTCCGGGGGAGCAGTACTTC.

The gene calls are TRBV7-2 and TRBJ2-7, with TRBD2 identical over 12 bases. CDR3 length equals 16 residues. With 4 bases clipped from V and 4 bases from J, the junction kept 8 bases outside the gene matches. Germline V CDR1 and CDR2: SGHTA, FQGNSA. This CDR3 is CASSSATSGRRYEQYF. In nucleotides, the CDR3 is TGTGCCAGCAGCTCCGCGACTAGCGGGAGACGATACGAGCAGTACTTC.

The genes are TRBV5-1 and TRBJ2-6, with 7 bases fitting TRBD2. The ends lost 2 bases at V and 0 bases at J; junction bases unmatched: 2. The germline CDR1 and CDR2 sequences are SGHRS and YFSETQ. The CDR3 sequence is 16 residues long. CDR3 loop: CASSLAGTSGANVLTF. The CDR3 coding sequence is TGCGCCAGCAGCTTAGCGGGAACCTCTGGGGCCAACGTCCTGACTTTC.

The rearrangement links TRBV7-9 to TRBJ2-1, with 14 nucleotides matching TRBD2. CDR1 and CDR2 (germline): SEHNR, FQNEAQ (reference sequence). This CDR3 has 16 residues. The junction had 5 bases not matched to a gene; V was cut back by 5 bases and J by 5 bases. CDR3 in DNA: TGTGCCAGCAGCAGGACTAGCGGGAGGCAGAACAATGAGCAGTTCTTC. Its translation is CASSRTSGRQNNEQFF.

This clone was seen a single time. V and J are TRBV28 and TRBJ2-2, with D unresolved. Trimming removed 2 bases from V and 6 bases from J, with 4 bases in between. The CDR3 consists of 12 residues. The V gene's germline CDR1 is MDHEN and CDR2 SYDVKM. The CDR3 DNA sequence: TGTGCCAGCAGTTTAAGGTCCGGGGAGCTGTTTTTT. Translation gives CASSLRSGELFF.

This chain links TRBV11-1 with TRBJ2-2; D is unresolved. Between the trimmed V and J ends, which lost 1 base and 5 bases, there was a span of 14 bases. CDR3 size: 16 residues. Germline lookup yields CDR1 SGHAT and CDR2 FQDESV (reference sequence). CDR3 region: CASSLEKNLNTGELFF. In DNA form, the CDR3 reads TGTGCCAGCAGCTTAGAAAAGAATCTAAATACCGGGGAGCTGTTTTTT.

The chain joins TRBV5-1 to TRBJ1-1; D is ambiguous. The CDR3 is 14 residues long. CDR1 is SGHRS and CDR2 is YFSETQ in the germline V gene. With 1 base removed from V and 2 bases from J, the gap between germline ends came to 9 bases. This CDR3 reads CASSLFVANTEAFF. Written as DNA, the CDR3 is TGCGCCAGCAGCTTGTTTGTAGCCAACACTGAAGCTTTCTTT.

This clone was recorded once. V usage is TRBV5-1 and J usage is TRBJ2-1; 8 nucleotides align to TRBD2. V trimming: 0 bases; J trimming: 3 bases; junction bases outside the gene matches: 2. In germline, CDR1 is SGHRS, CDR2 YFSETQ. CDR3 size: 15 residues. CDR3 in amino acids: CASSLVAGGYNEQFF. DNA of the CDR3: TGCGCCAGCAGCTTGGTGGCGGGGGGCTACAATGAGCAGTTCTTC.

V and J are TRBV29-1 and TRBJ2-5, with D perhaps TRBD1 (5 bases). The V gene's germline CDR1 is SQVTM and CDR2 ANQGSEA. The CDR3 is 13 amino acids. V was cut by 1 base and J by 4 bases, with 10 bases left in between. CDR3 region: CSVEVFQGETQYF. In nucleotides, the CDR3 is TGCAGCGTTGAAGTTTTTCAGGGAGAGACCCAGTACTTC.

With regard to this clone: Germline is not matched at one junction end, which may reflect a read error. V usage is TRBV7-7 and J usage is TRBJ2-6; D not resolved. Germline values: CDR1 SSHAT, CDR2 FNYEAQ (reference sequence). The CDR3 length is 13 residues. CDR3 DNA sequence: TGTGCTAGCAGCTTAGCTGGGGCCAACGTCCTGACTTTC. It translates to CASSLAGANVLTF.

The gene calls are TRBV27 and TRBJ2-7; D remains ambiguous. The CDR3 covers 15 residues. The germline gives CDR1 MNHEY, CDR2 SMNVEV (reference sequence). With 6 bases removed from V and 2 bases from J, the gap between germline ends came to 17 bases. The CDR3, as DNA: TGTGCCAGCAGCCCCGGGTGGGAACAAACCTACGAGCAGTACTTC. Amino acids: CASSPGWEQTYEQYF.